Described below is a single T cell receptor (beta chain) sequence and its context. The data are from a study of T cells in Graves' hyperthyroidism and ophthalmopathy. Researchers took RNA transcripts and amplified the TCR beta CDR3 regions from them. With the HTBI primer set, the TCR CDR3 went through a first round of RT-PCR. Each CDR3 protein gets one entry after TCRdb re-called the multiplex PCR reads with MiXCR. Among roughly 740,000 distinct CDR3 sequences listed, approximately 16% were seen once. V trimming: 0 bases; J trimming: 8 bases; junction bases outside the gene matches: 3. The CDR3 spans 14 residues. In germline, CDR1 is PRHDT, CDR2 FYEKMQ (reference sequence).

Sequencing used blood. The chain combines TRBV13 with TRBJ2-4; TRBD1 matches 8 bases. The TCR sequence derives from a man younger than 30 with Graves' hyperthyroidism. DNA of the CDR3: TGTGCCAGCAGCTTAGGGCAGGGGGCCTACATTCAGTACTTC. Translation: CASSLGQGAYIQYF.